The clone carrying this T cell receptor (beta chain) showed up just a few times. The time point is: newly diagnosed GD, antithyroid drugs for less than 3 months. RNA extracted from PBMCs served as the sequencing template. This entry comes from a study of regulatory T cells in long-lasting Graves disease. CDR3 regions were amplified by Arm-PCR using iRepertoire HTBI primers to build TCR beta libraries. One entry per CDR3 protein results from TCRdb running MiXCR on the multiplex PCR reads. The sample includes over 500,000 distinct CDR3 sequences, around 17% of them seen just once. The CDR3 is 10 residues long. Trimming stripped 2 bases from V and 8 bases from J, with 1 base between. The sample was also reused in another study, on T cells in Graves' hyperthyroidism and ophthalmopathy.

The receptor's source is a woman under 40 with Graves disease. This chain connects TRBV12-3 or TRBV12-4 to TRBJ1-3; D call uncertain. Material: peripheral blood mononuclear cells (PBMCs), obtained at new diagnosis, from a patient treated with antithyroid drugs. CDR3 sequence (DNA): TGTGCCAGCAGTTTACACACCATATATTTT. Translated, it gives CASSLHTIYF.